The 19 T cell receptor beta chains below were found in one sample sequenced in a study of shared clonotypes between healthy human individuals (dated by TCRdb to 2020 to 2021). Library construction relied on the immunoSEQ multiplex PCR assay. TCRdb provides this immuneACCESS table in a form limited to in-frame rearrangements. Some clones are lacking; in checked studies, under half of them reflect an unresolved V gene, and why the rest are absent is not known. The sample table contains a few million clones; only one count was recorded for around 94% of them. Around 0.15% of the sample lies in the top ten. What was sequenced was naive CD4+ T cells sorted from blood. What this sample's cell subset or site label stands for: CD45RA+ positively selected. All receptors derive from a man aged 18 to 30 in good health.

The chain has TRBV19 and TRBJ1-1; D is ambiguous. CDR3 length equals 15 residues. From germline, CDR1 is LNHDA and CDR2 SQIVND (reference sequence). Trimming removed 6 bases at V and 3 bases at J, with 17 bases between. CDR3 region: CASSPLGKQDTEAFF. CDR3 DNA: TGTGCCAGTAGCCCTCTAGGGAAACAAGACACTGAAGCTTTCTTT.

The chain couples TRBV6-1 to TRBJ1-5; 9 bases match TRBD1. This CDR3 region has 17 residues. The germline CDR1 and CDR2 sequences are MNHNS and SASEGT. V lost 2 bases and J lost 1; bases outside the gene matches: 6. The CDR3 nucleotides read TGTGCCAGCAGTGAACTGGGACAGGGACTAAGCAATCAGCCCCAGCATTTT. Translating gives CASSELGQGLSNQPQHF.

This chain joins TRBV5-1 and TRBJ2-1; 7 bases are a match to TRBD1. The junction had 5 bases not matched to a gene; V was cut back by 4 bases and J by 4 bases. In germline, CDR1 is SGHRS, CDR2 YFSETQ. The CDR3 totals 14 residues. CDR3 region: CASSISGQYNEQFF. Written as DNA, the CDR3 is TGCGCCAGCAGCATTTCGGGACAGTACAATGAGCAGTTCTTC.

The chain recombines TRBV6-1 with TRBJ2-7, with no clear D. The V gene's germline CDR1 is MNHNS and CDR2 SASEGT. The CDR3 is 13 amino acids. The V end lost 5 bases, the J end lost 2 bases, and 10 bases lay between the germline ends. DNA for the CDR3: TGTGCCAGCAGTATCCAGGACGCCTACGAGCAGTACTTC. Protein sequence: CASSIQDAYEQYF.

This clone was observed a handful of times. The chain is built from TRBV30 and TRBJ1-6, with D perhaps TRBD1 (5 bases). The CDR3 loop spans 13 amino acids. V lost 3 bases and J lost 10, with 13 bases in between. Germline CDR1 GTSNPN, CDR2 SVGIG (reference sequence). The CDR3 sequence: CAWRGASSSPLHF. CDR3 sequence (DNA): TGTGCCTGGAGAGGGGCATCCTCCTCACCCCTCCACTTT.

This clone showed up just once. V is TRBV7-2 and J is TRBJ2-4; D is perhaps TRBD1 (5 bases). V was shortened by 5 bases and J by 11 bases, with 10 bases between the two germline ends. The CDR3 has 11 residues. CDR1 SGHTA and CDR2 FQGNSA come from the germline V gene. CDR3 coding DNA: TGTGCCAGCAGCCCAGACAGATTTCAGTACTTC. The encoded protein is CASSPDRFQYF.

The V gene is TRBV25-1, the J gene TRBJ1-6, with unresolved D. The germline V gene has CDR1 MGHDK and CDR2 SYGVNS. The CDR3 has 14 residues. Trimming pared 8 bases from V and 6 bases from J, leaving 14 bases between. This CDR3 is CASGGVTGNSPLHF. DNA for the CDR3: TGTGCCAGCGGTGGGGTGACGGGTAATTCACCCCTCCACTTT.

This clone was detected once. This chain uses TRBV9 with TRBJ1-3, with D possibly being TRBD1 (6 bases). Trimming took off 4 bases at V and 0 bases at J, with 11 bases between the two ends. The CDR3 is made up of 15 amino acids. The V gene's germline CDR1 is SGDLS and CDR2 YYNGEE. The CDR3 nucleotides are TGTGCCAGCAGCCTCAGGGGAGGCTCTGGAAACACCATATATTTT. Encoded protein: CASSLRGGSGNTIYF.

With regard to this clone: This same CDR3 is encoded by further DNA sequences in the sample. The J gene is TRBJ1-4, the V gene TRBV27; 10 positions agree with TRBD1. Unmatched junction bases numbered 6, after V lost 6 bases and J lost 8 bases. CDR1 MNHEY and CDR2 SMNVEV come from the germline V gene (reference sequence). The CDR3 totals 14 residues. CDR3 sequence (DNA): TGTGCCAGCAGCAGGACAGGGGGAGGAGAAAAACTGTTTTTT. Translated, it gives CASSRTGGGEKLFF.

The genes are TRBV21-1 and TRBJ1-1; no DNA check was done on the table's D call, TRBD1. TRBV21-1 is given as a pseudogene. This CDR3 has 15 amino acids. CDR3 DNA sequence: TGTGCCAGCAGCATAGGACAGGGAGAGAACACTGAAGCTTTCTTT. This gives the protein CASSIGQGENTEAFF.

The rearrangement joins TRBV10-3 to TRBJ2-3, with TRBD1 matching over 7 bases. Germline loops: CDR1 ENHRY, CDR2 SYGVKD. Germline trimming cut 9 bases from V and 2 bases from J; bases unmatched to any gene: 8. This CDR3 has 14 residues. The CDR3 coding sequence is TGTGCCATAACTGGGGGACAGAACACAGATACGCAGTATTTT. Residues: CAITGGQNTDTQYF.

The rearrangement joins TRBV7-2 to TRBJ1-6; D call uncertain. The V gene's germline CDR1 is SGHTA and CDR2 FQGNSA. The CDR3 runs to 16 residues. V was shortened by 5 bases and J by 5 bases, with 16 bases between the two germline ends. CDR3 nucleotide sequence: TGTGCCAGCAGCCCCCTTTCCCGGGAAAATAATTCACCCCTCCACTTT. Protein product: CASSPLSRENNSPLHF.

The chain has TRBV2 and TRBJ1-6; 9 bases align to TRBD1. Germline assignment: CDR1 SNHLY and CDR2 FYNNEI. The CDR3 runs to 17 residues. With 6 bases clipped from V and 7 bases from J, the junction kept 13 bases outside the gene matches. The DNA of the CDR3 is TGTGCCAGCAGGAGGGGGTATTTAGACAGGGGGAATTCACCCCTCCACTTT. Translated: CASRRGYLDRGNSPLHF.

The CDR3 here is CASDRDSNQPQHF. The CDR3, as DNA: TGTGCCAGCGACAGGGATAGCAATCAGCCCCAGCATTTT. V gene TRBV19 combines with J gene TRBJ1-5, with TRBD1 matching over 7 bases. V lost 9 bases to trimming and J lost 0 bases; unmatched junction nucleotides: 2. Germline V gene lookup returns CDR1 LNHDA and CDR2 SQIVND (reference sequence). CDR3 length: 13 amino acids.

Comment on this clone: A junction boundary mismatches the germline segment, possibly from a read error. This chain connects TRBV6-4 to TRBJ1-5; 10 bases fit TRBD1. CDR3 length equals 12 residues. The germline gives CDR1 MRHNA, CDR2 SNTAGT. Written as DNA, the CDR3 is TGTGCCAGCAGTGGCCCGGGACAGGGGTTGAATTTT. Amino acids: CASSGPGQGLNF.

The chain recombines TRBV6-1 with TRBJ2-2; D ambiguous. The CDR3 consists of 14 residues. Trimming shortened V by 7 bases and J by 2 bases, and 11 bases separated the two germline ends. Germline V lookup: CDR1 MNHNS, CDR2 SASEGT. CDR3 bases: TGTGCCAGCATGGGTAGCCCTAACACCGGGGAGCTGTTTTTT. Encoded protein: CASMGSPNTGELFF.

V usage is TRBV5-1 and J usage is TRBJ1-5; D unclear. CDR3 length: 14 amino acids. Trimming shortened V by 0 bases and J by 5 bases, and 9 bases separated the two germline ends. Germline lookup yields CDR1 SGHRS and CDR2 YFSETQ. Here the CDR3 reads CASSLGMDHQPQHF. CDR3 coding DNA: TGCGCCAGCAGCTTGGGCATGGACCATCAGCCCCAGCATTTT.

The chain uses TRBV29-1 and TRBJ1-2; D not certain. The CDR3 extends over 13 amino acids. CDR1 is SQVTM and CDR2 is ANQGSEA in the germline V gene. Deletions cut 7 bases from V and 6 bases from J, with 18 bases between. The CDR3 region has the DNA TGCAGCGGCCGGGCGGTTGTTGGGAATGGCTACACCTTC. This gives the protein CSGRAVVGNGYTF. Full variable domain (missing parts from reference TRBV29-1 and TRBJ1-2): SAVISQKPSRDICQRGTSLTIQCQVDSQVTMMFWYRQQPGQSLTLIATANQGSEATYESGFVIDKFPISRPNLTFSTLTVSNMSPEDSSIYLCSGRAVVGNGYTFGSGTRLTVV.

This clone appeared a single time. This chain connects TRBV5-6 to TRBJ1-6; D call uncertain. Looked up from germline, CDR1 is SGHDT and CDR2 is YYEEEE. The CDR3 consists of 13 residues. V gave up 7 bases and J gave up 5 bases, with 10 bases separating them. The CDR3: CASQSLNNSPLHF. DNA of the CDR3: TGTGCCAGCCAATCACTGAATAATTCACCCCTCCACTTT. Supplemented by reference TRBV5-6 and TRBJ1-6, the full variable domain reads DAGVTQSPTHLIKTRGQQVTLRCSPKSGHDTVSWYQQALGQGPQFIFQYYEEEERQRGNFPDRFSGHQFPNYSSELNVNALLLGDSALYLCASQSLNNSPLHFGNGTRLTVT.